What follows are 22 T cell receptor beta chains derived from one specimen sequenced in a study of cytomegalovirus exposure and HLA in healthy donors (dated by TCRdb to about 2017). To prepare the library, the immunoSEQ multiplex PCR assay was applied. The multiplex PCR relied on a mix of 60 forward primers for TCR Vbeta segments and 13 reverse primers for TCR Jbeta segments. Entries here come from immuneACCESS through TCRdb and include only in-frame sequences with V and J called. Some clones fail to appear in such tables; in the studies checked, an unresolved V gene covers under half of the shortfall, and the cause of the remainder is unknown. This sample is represented by about 160,000 clones; 84% of them were singletons. The ten largest clones capture 6.4% of the sample. Sequencing input: PBMCs. These receptors came from a man aged 45-60 years in good health and CMV-seropositive.

The rearrangement uses TRBV19 and TRBJ1-1; 9 bases agree with TRBD1. This CDR3 has 16 residues. Germline-derived CDR1 and CDR2 are LNHDA and SQIVND (reference sequence). J gave up 4 bases and V 5 bases, and 11 bases lay outside the gene matches. The CDR3 region has the DNA TGTGCCAGTAGTTCCCGGGGGACAGGGTTTAGCACTGAAGCTTTCTTT. Translated, it gives CASSSRGTGFSTEAFF.

J is TRBJ1-1 and V is TRBV7-8; 10 bases agree with TRBD1. The germline CDR1 and CDR2 sequences are SGHVS and FQNEAQ. The CDR3 consists of 14 residues. The J segment lost 6 bases and the V segment lost 3 bases, leaving 4 bases of the junction unmatched. The DNA of the CDR3 is TGTGCCAGCAGCTTCCGGGACAGGGGCTCTGAAGCTTTCTTT. Encoded protein: CASSFRDRGSEAFF.

The V call is TRBV7-6, the J call TRBJ2-3; D uncertain. V was clipped by 1 base and J by 1 base, with 15 bases between them. Looked up from germline, CDR1 is SGHVS and CDR2 is FNYEAQ. The CDR3 contains 17 residues. CDR3 in DNA: TGTGCCAGCAGCTTAGGAGTATCGAGCCGGGGCACAGATACGCAGTATTTT. It is translated as CASSLGVSSRGTDTQYF.

The sample holds a few counts of this clone. In nucleotides, the CDR3 is TGTGCCAGCAGCAAAGTAGGCGGGTTCTACGAGCAGTACGTC. Protein sequence: CASSKVGGFYEQYV. This chain joins TRBV21-1 and TRBJ2-7; the table's D call, TRBD2, has no DNA check behind it. TRBV21-1 is a pseudogene segment. This CDR3 comprises 14 residues.

The rearrangement uses TRBV6-1 and TRBJ1-2; 7 bases match TRBD1. The junction had 10 bases not matched to a gene; V was cut back by 6 bases and J by 6 bases. There are 14 residues in the CDR3. Germline V gives CDR1 MNHNS, CDR2 SASEGT. The CDR3 DNA reads TGTGCCAGCAGATTAGGGACAGAACAGGATGGCTACACCTTC. As protein: CASRLGTEQDGYTF.

The genes are TRBV6-5 and TRBJ2-7, with TRBD1 matching over 9 bases. Germline trimming cut 4 bases from V and 7 bases from J; bases unmatched to any gene: 11. Germline loops: CDR1 MNHEY, CDR2 SVGAGI. The CDR3 consists of 15 residues. CDR3 loop: CASSSYGTGSEEQYF. CDR3 in DNA: TGTGCCAGCAGTTCTTACGGGACAGGGAGCGAAGAGCAGTACTTC.

CDR3 bases: TGTGCCAGCAGCTTTCCTCTAGCGGGAGACAACACCGGGGAGCTGTTTTTT. Translation gives CASSFPLAGDNTGELFF. The chain joins TRBV7-8 to TRBJ2-2; 10 bases match TRBD2. V lost 3 bases, J lost 2 bases, and 6 bases stayed unmatched. Germline V CDR1 and CDR2: SGHVS, FQNEAQ. The CDR3 loop spans 17 amino acids.

This clone was detected only a few times. The rearrangement uses TRBV29-1 and TRBJ1-5, with D possibly TRBD1 on 6 matching bases. The germline V gene has CDR1 SQVTM and CDR2 ANQGSEA. There are 13 residues in the CDR3. The germline V and J ends were trimmed by 4 bases and 3 bases, with 10 bases remaining between them. The CDR3 sequence: CSVGTAYNQPQHF. CDR3 in DNA: TGCAGCGTTGGGACAGCCTACAATCAGCCCCAGCATTTT.

The V and J genes are TRBV5-6 and TRBJ2-1; D is perhaps TRBD2 (6 bases). V gave up 4 bases and J gave up 6 bases, with 17 bases separating them. CDR1 and CDR2 (germline): SGHDT, YYEEEE. The CDR3 loop spans 15 amino acids. The CDR3 DNA follows: TGTGCCAGCAGCGAGTATGGGTCTAGCGTCAATGAGCAGTTCTTC. It is translated as CASSEYGSSVNEQFF.

The rearrangement uses TRBV9 and TRBJ2-1, with TRBD1 identical over 7 bases. With V trimmed by 4 bases and J by 8 bases, 6 bases remained unmatched. The CDR3 has 13 amino acids. Germline CDR1 SGDLS, CDR2 YYNGEE. CDR3 in DNA: TGTGCCAGCAGCCTCGGACAGGAGTATGAGCAGTTCTTC. Its protein is CASSLGQEYEQFF.

This chain uses TRBV7-3 with TRBJ2-5, with D maybe TRBD1 (5 bases). The CDR3 runs 13 residues. V lost 8 bases and J lost 2, with 12 bases in between. CDR1 and CDR2 (germline): SGHTA, FQGTGA. As DNA, the CDR3 is TGTGCCAGCGGGGCAGGGATACAAGAGACCCAGTACTTC. Its protein product is CASGAGIQETQYF.

This chain links TRBV6-5 with TRBJ1-3; TRBD1 might be the D (5 bases). The V gene lost 0 bases and the J gene lost 8 bases, with 8 bases spanning the gap. The CDR3 covers 13 residues. Germline values: CDR1 MNHEY, CDR2 SVGAGI. The DNA for the CDR3 is TGTGCCAGCAGTTACTCGGGGGGGGACACCATATATTTT. Amino acids: CASSYSGGDTIYF.

This chain joins TRBV11-3 and TRBJ1-6; the match to TRBD1 covers 7 bases. V dropped 1 base and J dropped 9; count of bases not matched to a gene: 6. Looked up from germline, CDR1 is SGHNT and CDR2 is YENEEA. The CDR3 runs to 15 residues. The CDR3 DNA reads as TGTGCCAGCAGCTTAGTGACAGGGTCCGGTTCACCCCTCCACTTT. Its translation: CASSLVTGSGSPLHF.

As regards this clone: At one boundary the junction diverges from the germline segment, which might be a read error. V usage is TRBV7-7 and J usage is TRBJ2-2; 7 nucleotides align to TRBD1. The length of the CDR3 is 15 residues. CDR1 is SSHAT, CDR2 FNYEAQ, per germline (reference sequence). CDR3 amino acids: CASSPTGTIAGELFF. DNA of the CDR3: TGTGCTAGCAGCCCGACAGGGACGATTGCCGGGGAGCTGTTTTTT.

The chain couples TRBV25-1 to TRBJ2-7, with a weak D call TRBD2 (5 bases). V was clipped by 2 bases and J by 4 bases, with 9 bases between them. The length of the CDR3 is 13 residues. Germline CDR1 MGHDK, CDR2 SYGVNS. CDR3 sequence (DNA): TGTGCCAGCAGTGAAATGGGAGAGTACGAGCAGTACTTC. Encoded protein: CASSEMGEYEQYF.

The chain carries TRBV5-4 and TRBJ1-5; 7 bases line up with TRBD1. From germline, CDR1 is SGHNT and CDR2 YYREEE (reference sequence). CDR3 size: 14 residues. V lost 4 bases to trimming and J lost 4 bases; unmatched junction nucleotides: 5. This chain's CDR3 is CASSRRGENQPQHF. CDR3 sequence (DNA): TGTGCCAGCAGCCGCAGGGGGGAAAATCAGCCCCAGCATTTT. The full variable domain, completed using reference TRBV5-4 and TRBJ1-5, is ETGVTQSPTHLIKTRGQQVTLRCSSQSGHNTVSWYQQALGQGPQFIFQYYREEENGRGNFPPRFSGLQFPNYSSELNVNALELDDSALYLCASSRRGENQPQHFGDGTRLSIL.

V and J are TRBV6-5 and TRBJ2-2; no reliable D call. The germline V gene encodes CDR1 MNHEY and CDR2 SVGAGI. The V end lost 0 bases, the J end lost 1 base, and 9 bases lay between the germline ends. CDR3 length: 16 amino acids. CDR3 in amino acids: CASSYSNFWNTGELFF. CDR3 nucleotides: TGTGCCAGCAGTTACTCGAACTTCTGGAACACCGGGGAGCTGTTTTTT.

The V and J genes are TRBV9 and TRBJ1-1, with D unclear. Germline-derived CDR1 and CDR2 are SGDLS and YYNGEE. The CDR3 length is 15 residues. Trimming stripped 3 bases from V and 0 bases from J, with 12 bases between. CDR3 nucleotides: TGTGCCAGCAGCGCCCTACAGATCATGAACACTGAAGCTTTCTTT. This encodes CASSALQIMNTEAFF.

The chain is built from TRBV6-6 and TRBJ2-1; D perhaps matches TRBD1 (6 bases). This CDR3 is built from 13 residues. V was trimmed by 7 bases and J by 10 bases, leaving 17 bases between them. CDR1 is MNHNY and CDR2 is SVGAGI in the germline V gene (reference sequence). The CDR3 DNA is TGTGCCAGCACTTTAGAGCAAGGGACAGAGCAGTTCTTC. This gives the protein CASTLEQGTEQFF.

The V gene is TRBV6-5, the J gene TRBJ2-4; 11 bases agree with TRBD2. This CDR3 spans 12 amino acids. The V gene end was trimmed by 6 bases and the J gene end by 11 bases; junction bases not matched to a gene: 3. Germline-derived CDR1 and CDR2 are MNHEY and SVGAGI. CDR3 sequence reads: CASRLAGGVQYF. In DNA, the CDR3 is TGTGCCAGCAGGCTAGCGGGGGGTGTTCAGTACTTC.

V usage is TRBV5-1 and J usage is TRBJ2-1; 15 bases align to TRBD2. The CDR3 covers 16 residues. CDR1 is SGHRS and CDR2 is YFSETQ in the germline V gene. The V segment lost 3 bases and the J segment 6 bases; nucleotides outside the gene matches: 4. Here the CDR3 reads CASSWGLAGGSNEQFF. CDR3 nucleotide sequence: TGCGCCAGCAGCTGGGGACTAGCGGGGGGATCCAATGAGCAGTTCTTC.

The CDR3 loop is CASSVLSTDTQYF. As DNA, the CDR3 is TGTGCCAGCAGCGTCTTAAGCACAGATACGCAGTATTTT. V gene TRBV9 combines with J gene TRBJ2-3, with D unresolved. The ends were cut back, 2 bases at V and 0 bases at J, with 4 bases in the middle. Per the germline V gene, CDR1 is SGDLS and CDR2 is YYNGEE. There are 13 residues in the CDR3.